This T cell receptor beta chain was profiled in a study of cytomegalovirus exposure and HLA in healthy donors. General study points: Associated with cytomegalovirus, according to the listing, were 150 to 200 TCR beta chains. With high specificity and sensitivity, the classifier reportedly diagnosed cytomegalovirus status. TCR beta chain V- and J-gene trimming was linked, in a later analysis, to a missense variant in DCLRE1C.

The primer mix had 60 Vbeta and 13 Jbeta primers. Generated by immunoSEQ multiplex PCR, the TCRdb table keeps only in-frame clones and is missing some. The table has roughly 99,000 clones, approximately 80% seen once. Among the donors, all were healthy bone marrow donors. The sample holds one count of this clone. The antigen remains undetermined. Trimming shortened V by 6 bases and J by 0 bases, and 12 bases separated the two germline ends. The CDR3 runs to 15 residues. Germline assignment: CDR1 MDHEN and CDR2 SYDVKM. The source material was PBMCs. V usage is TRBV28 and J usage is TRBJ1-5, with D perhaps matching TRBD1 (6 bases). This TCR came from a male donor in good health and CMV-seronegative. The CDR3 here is CASRQGGDSNQPQHF. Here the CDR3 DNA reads TGTGCCAGCAGACAGGGAGGGGATAGCAATCAGCCCCAGCATTTT.